The 23 T cell receptor beta chains reported below all come from one sample, sequenced in a study of post-analysis software for immune sequencing data. Findings and limits, study-wide: Five or six TRBV segments appeared more often in patients than in controls, and TRBV5-6, TRBV5-1 and TRBV20-1 were among these.

No antigen is known for these receptors. Built from TCR beta cDNA, the libraries had unique molecular identifiers in them. MiXCR, applied by TCRdb to the PCR reads, yields one record per CDR3 protein. The table shows roughly 540,000 distinct CDR3 sequences, with around 31% occurring only once. Sequencing used blood. Every receptor here comes from a girl aged 2-17 years with multiple sclerosis.

This clonotype was detected only a few times. The chain is built from TRBV3-1 and TRBJ1-2; D unresolved. The CDR3 totals 15 residues. Germline V gene data show CDR1 as LGHDT and CDR2 as YNNKEL (reference sequence). Between the trimmed V and J ends, which lost 0 bases and 7 bases, there was a span of 15 bases. This CDR3 is CASSQDAGPRSGYTF. CDR3 nucleotides: TGTGCCAGCAGCCAAGATGCCGGCCCCCGGAGTGGCTACACCTTC.

This clonotype came up a few times. V and J are TRBV21-1 and TRBJ2-7; whether TRBD2, the table's D call, matches the DNA was not checked. TRBV21-1 is tagged as a pseudogene. This CDR3 has 14 amino acids. Here the CDR3 DNA reads TGTGCCAGCAAGGTGGACTGTATAGACTACGAGCAGTACTTC. Its protein product is CASKVDCIDYEQYF.

The V gene is TRBV5-4, the J gene TRBJ2-5, with TRBD2 matching over 13 bases. The CDR3 totals 17 residues. Germline loops: CDR1 SGHNT, CDR2 YYREEE (reference sequence). The V and J ends lost 4 bases and 0 bases, in that order; junction bases with no gene match: 6. This CDR3 is CASSTKGLAGHQETQYF. The CDR3 DNA reads as TGTGCCAGCAGCACAAAGGGACTAGCGGGACACCAAGAGACCCAGTACTTC.

This clonotype came up a few times. The chain has TRBV12-3 or TRBV12-4 and TRBJ1-5; no reliable D call. The length of the CDR3 is 13 residues. Trimming shortened V by 7 bases and J by 0 bases, and 7 bases separated the two germline ends. The DNA of the CDR3 is TGTGCCAGCACCCGTGCTAGCAATCAGCCCCAGCATTTT. The encoded protein is CASTRASNQPQHF.

Only a few counts were recorded for this clonotype. This chain links TRBV6-5 with TRBJ2-5, with 9 bases fitting TRBD2. The CDR3 sequence is 17 residues long. Germline CDR1 MNHEY, CDR2 SVGAGI. V dropped 1 base and J dropped 11; count of bases not matched to a gene: 17. CDR3 loop: CASSYFPLAGIYNEQYF. The CDR3 DNA is TGTGCCAGCAGTTACTTTCCTCTAGCGGGGATTTACAATGAGCAGTACTTC.

This clonotype showed up many times. The chain is built from TRBV20-1 and TRBJ2-1; 7 bases are shared with TRBD2. This CDR3 spans 15 amino acids. Losses at the gene ends were 0 bases for V and 0 bases for J; bases not matched to a gene: 2. In germline, CDR1 is DFQATT, CDR2 SNEGSKA (reference sequence). The CDR3 coding sequence is TGCAGTGCTAGAGAAACGGGGGGCTCCTACAATGAGCAGTTCTTC. Translation gives CSARETGGSYNEQFF.

For this clonotype: One end of the junction does not line up with germline, which may come from a read error. This rearrangement joins TRBV4-1 to TRBJ2-7; the match to TRBD2 covers 10 bases. The germline V gene has CDR1 MGHRA and CDR2 YSYEKL. This CDR3 comprises 16 residues. The CDR3 nucleotides are TGCGCCAGCAGACAAGAGGGAGCGGGGGGGCCCTACGAGCAGTACTTC. Residues: CASRQEGAGGPYEQYF.

This clonotype occurred a few times. The V and J genes are TRBV5-6 and TRBJ2-3; D remains ambiguous. Germline CDR1 and CDR2: SGHDT and YYEEEE. There are 15 residues in the CDR3. Trimming took 4 bases from V and 2 from J, leaving 14 bases between them. The CDR3 reads CASSKPSGPTDTQYF. CDR3 DNA: TGTGCCAGCAGCAAACCGTCGGGCCCCACAGATACGCAGTATTTT.

This clonotype has more than one count but fewer than ten. J is TRBJ1-2 and V is TRBV7-8; D unresolved. Germline CDR1 SGHVS, CDR2 FQNEAQ. CDR3 length equals 13 residues. Trimming removed 6 bases from V and 4 bases from J, with 12 bases in between. For the CDR3, the DNA is TGTGCCAGCAGTCGTGGGATCGTCTATGGCTACACCTTC. This sequence encodes CASSRGIVYGYTF.

The genes are TRBV12-3 or TRBV12-4 and TRBJ2-5; D might be TRBD1 (6 bases). CDR3 length equals 13 residues. V lost 6 bases, J lost 4 bases, and 12 bases lay in between. DNA for the CDR3: TGTGCCAGCAGCAGGGGTAGAGGAGAGACCCAGTACTTC. Its translation: CASSRGRGETQYF.

The chain employs TRBV2 and TRBJ2-4; TRBD1 is a possible D gene (6 bases). With the DNA end fitting TRBJ2-7 better, the J assignment may be wrong. Germline V gene lookup returns CDR1 SNHLY and CDR2 FYNNEI. The CDR3 totals 11 residues. The CDR3 DNA reads as TGTGCCAGCTTACAGGGATACGAGCAGTACTTC. Amino acid sequence: CASLQGYEQYF.

This clonotype was seen repeatedly, ten times or more. J is TRBJ2-5 and V is TRBV5-1; possibly TRBD2 for D (5 bases). The CDR3 sequence is 13 residues long. Germline loops: CDR1 SGHRS, CDR2 YFSETQ. V was pared by 1 base and J by 2 bases, with 6 bases between. The chain's CDR3 is CASSLRGQETQYF. The CDR3 DNA follows: TGCGCCAGCAGCTTGCGGGGACAAGAGACCCAGTACTTC. The full variable domain, its missing parts supplied by reference TRBV5-1 and TRBJ2-5, is KAGVTQTPRYLIKTRGQQVTLSCSPISGHRSVSWYQQTPGQGLQFLFEYFSETQRNKGNFPGRFSGRQFSNSRSEMNVSTLELGDSALYLCASSLRGQETQYFGPGTRLLVL.

CDR3 bases: TGTGCCAGCACTTGGGACCCCGAGGCTAGCACAGATACGCAGTATTTT. As protein: CASTWDPEASTDTQYF. The genes are TRBV2 and TRBJ2-3; D is tentatively TRBD1 or TRBD2 (5 bases each). The CDR3 is made up of 16 amino acids. V was trimmed by 7 bases and J by 0 bases, leaving 17 bases between them. Germline V gene data show CDR1 as SNHLY and CDR2 as FYNNEI. The whole variable domain, remainder taken from reference TRBV2 and TRBJ2-3, is EPEVTQTPSHQVTQMGQEVILRCVPISNHLYFYWYRQILGQKVEFLVSFYNNEISEKSEIFDDQFSVERPDGSNFTLKIRSTKLEDSAMYFCASTWDPEASTDTQYFGPGTRLTVL.

This clonotype was observed a handful of times. The V gene is TRBV12-3 or TRBV12-4, the J gene TRBJ2-7; 7 bases line up with TRBD2. The end of the DNA fits TRBJ2-5 better, so the J call may be wrong. The CDR3 spans 14 residues. The CDR3 DNA reads TGTGCCAGCACTCCCAGCGGGGTTTTAGAGACCCAGTACTTC. It is translated as CASTPSGVLETQYF.

V usage is TRBV28 and J usage is TRBJ2-7; D ambiguous. TRBJ2-5 matches the DNA end more closely, so the J call is doubtful. The CDR3 spans 14 residues. The germline CDR1 and CDR2 sequences are MDHEN and SYDVKM. The CDR3 region has the DNA TGTGCCAGCCTGCGTGGTCCCTCCGAGCAGACCCAGTACTTC. It is translated as CASLRGPSEQTQYF.

In this sample, this clonotype turned up a few times. V gene TRBV7-9 combines with J gene TRBJ1-5; possibly TRBD1 for D (5 bases). Germline CDR1 SEHNR, CDR2 FQNEAQ (reference sequence). V lost 5 bases and J 5 bases, leaving 13 bases between the germline ends. This CDR3 contains 14 residues. CDR3 nucleotide sequence: TGTGCCAGCAGCCCTGAGACAGATCATCAGCCCCAGCATTTT. It codes for CASSPETDHQPQHF.

This clonotype has just a few counts. The chain links TRBV6-5 to TRBJ2-4; D remains ambiguous. This CDR3 region has 16 residues. Germline V CDR1 and CDR2: MNHEY, SVGAGI. V was cut by 0 bases and J by 0 bases, with 9 bases left in between. The DNA of the CDR3 is TGTGCCAGCAGTTACTCGTCCTGGCAAGCCAAAAACATTCAGTACTTC. This sequence encodes CASSYSSWQAKNIQYF.

The rearrangement uses TRBV20-1 and TRBJ2-3; D gene unclear. This CDR3 contains 12 residues. V shed 6 bases and J shed 1 base, with 8 bases lying between them. In germline, CDR1 is DFQATT, CDR2 SNEGSKA (reference sequence). CDR3 region: CSAAPGTDTQYF. The CDR3, as DNA: TGCAGTGCAGCTCCCGGCACAGATACGCAGTATTTT.

This chain joins TRBV5-1 and TRBJ2-1; TRBD1 might be the D (6 bases). The CDR3 extends over 15 amino acids. The ends were cut back, 0 bases at V and 5 bases at J, with 12 bases in the middle. Germline CDR1 is SGHRS and CDR2 is YFSETQ. In nucleotides, the CDR3 is TGCGCCAGCAGCTTGGATACAGGGTGGGACAATGAGCAGTTCTTC. It translates to CASSLDTGWDNEQFF.

J is TRBJ1-6 and V is TRBV29-1; perhaps TRBD1 as D (5 bases). CDR3 length equals 12 residues. Per germline, CDR1 SQVTM and CDR2 ANQGSEA. V dropped 4 bases and J dropped 7 bases, with 8 bases sitting between them. The CDR3: CSVAEGNSPLHF. Here the CDR3 DNA reads TGCAGCGTTGCGGAGGGGAATTCACCCCTCCACTTT. Complete variable domain (other parts from reference TRBV29-1 and TRBJ1-6): SAVISQKPSRDICQRGTSLTIQCQVDSQVTMMFWYRQQPGQSLTLIATANQGSEATYESGFVIDKFPISRPNLTFSTLTVSNMSPEDSSIYLCSVAEGNSPLHFGNGTRLTVT.

The gene calls are TRBV7-9 and TRBJ2-7, with TRBD1 identical over 10 bases. The DNA end is more similar to TRBJ2-4, so the J call may be wrong. This CDR3 is built from 14 residues. Germline lookup yields CDR1 SEHNR and CDR2 FQNEAQ (reference sequence). CDR3 coding DNA: TGTGCCAGCAGGACAGGGGGCGCAGAGAACATTCAGTACTTC. Its protein product is CASRTGGAENIQYF.

This clonotype was detected only a few times. The chain joins TRBV20-1 to TRBJ2-5; 8 nucleotides match TRBD2. This CDR3 comprises 11 residues. V was clipped by 6 bases and J by 7 bases; unmatched bases: 4. Germline V gene sequence: CDR1 DFQATT, CDR2 SNEGSKA (reference sequence). The CDR3 DNA is TGCAGTGCCACCGGGGGGGGGACCCAGTACTTC. Residues: CSATGGGTQYF.

This clonotype was seen only a few times. The J gene is TRBJ1-2, the V gene TRBV5-1; D possibly corresponds to TRBD1 (5 bases). The ends were cut back, 7 bases at V and 2 bases at J, with 15 bases in the middle. This CDR3 contains 14 residues. Germline-derived CDR1 and CDR2 are SGHRS and YFSETQ. The DNA of the CDR3 is TGCGCCAGCTCATCAGGGACGCAAAACTATGGCTACACCTTC. Translating it yields CASSSGTQNYGYTF.